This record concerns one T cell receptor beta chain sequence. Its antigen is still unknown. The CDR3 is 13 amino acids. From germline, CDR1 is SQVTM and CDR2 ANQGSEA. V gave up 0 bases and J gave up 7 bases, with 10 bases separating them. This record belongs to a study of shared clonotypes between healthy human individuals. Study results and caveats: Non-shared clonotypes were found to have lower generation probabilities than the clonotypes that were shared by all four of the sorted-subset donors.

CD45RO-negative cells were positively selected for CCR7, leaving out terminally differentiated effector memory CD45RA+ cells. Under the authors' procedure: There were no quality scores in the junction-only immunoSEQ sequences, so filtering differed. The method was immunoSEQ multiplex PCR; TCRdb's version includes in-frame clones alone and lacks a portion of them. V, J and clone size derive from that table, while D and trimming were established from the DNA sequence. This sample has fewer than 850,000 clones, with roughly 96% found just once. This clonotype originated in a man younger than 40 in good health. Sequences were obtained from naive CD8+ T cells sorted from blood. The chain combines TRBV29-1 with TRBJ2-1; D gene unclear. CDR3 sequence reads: CSVEEPTRNEQFF. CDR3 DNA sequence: TGCAGCGTTGAAGAACCGACTCGGAATGAGCAGTTCTTC.